This T cell receptor (beta chain) emerged from a study of blood T cell repertoires in COVID-19. Turning to the study itself: The samples span acute and convalescent COVID-19 from the United States, Italy and Spain.

In the original processing: For nucleated cells, counts were estimated from reference gene primer amplification. Libraries were prepared by immunoSEQ multiplex PCR; TCRdb keeps only in-frame clonotypes and omits some of them. The DNA was the basis for D and trimming; V, J and clone size are from that table. This table holds about 230,000 clones, over 75% found once. Recruited during active infection, patients (from Seattle) were subsequently followed longitudinally. The CDR3 totals 15 residues. J gave up 7 bases and V 6 bases, and 8 bases lay outside the gene matches. Germline CDR1 reads MGHRA; CDR2 reads YSYEKL.

This receptor was obtained from a man aged 50-60 years with COVID-19, enrolled during active disease. Sequenced sample: peripheral blood. The gene calls are TRBV4-1 and TRBJ2-2, with 10 bases fitting TRBD2. This CDR3 is CASRPGTSEGGELFF. The DNA for the CDR3 is TGCGCCAGCAGACCCGGGACTAGCGAGGGCGGGGAGCTGTTTTTT.